These 29 T cell receptor beta chains were all obtained from the same sample, sequenced in a study of blood T cell repertoires in COVID-19. TCRdb's copy holds only in-frame clones and misses some; the assay was immunoSEQ multiplex PCR. The sample holds about 130,000 clones, about four fifths seen once. Sequenced input: peripheral blood. These receptor sequences come from a man aged 35-49 years with active or convalescent COVID-19.

This clone has just one count. The V and J genes are TRBV27 and TRBJ2-5, with 9 bases fitting TRBD1. CDR1 and CDR2 (germline): MNHEY, SMNVEV (reference sequence). The CDR3 is made up of 20 amino acids. The trim removed 9 bases at V and 3 bases at J, leaving 26 bases unmatched. The CDR3 protein is CASSRITGQGRDRHEETQYF. The CDR3 region has the DNA TGTGCCAGTTCCAGGATCACGGGACAGGGACGGGACAGGCACGAAGAGACCCAGTACTTC.

The chain employs TRBV7-3 and TRBJ2-2, with 8 bases identical to TRBD2. Germline trimming cut 1 base from V and 5 bases from J; bases unmatched to any gene: 12. CDR1 SGHTA and CDR2 FQGTGA come from the germline V gene. The CDR3 consists of 18 residues. Written as DNA, the CDR3 is TGTGCCAGCAGCTTAAGGTCCCTCCGGGGGGGCGAGACCGGGGAGCTGTTTTTT. This sequence encodes CASSLRSLRGGETGELFF.

The chain joins TRBV5-1 to TRBJ1-3; 10 nucleotides align to TRBD1. With V trimmed by 4 bases and J by 0 bases, 13 bases remained unmatched. This CDR3 is built from 19 residues. Germline CDR1 is SGHRS and CDR2 is YFSETQ. In nucleotides, the CDR3 is TGCGCCAGCAGCAACCGCCCGGGACAGGGGTCCCACTCTGGAAACACCATATATTTT. Protein product: CASSNRPGQGSHSGNTIYF. The whole variable domain, filled in from reference TRBV5-1 and TRBJ1-3, reads KAGVTQTPRYLIKTRGQQVTLSCSPISGHRSVSWYQQTPGQGLQFLFEYFSETQRNKGNFPGRFSGRQFSNSRSEMNVSTLELGDSALYLCASSNRPGQGSHSGNTIYFGEGSWLTVV.

This clone was found a few times. V usage is TRBV11-3 and J usage is TRBJ2-7; D unclear. Germline V gene lookup returns CDR1 SGHNT and CDR2 YENEEA. With 2 bases removed from V and 3 bases from J, the gap between germline ends came to 8 bases. The CDR3 runs 13 residues. CDR3 coding DNA: TGTGCCAGCAGCTTATACGCGAACTACGAGCAGTACTTC. As protein: CASSLYANYEQYF.

This chain links TRBV5-1 with TRBJ2-1; 12 bases are shared with TRBD2. The trim removed 4 bases at V and 7 bases at J, leaving 9 bases unmatched. The CDR3 consists of 16 residues. Germline-derived CDR1 and CDR2 are SGHRS and YFSETQ. CDR3: CASSPRLAGDGNEQFF. CDR3 nucleotides: TGCGCCAGCAGCCCACGACTAGCGGGGGACGGAAATGAGCAGTTCTTC.

The V call is TRBV24-1, the J call TRBJ1-5, with D tentatively TRBD1 (5 bases). Trimming shortened V by 0 bases and J by 4 bases, and 12 bases separated the two germline ends. The CDR3 is 16 amino acids. Germline CDR1 KGHDR, CDR2 SFDVKD. The chain's CDR3 is CATSDLSRARNQPQHF. The DNA for the CDR3 is TGTGCCACCAGTGATTTGTCCAGGGCGCGAAATCAGCCCCAGCATTTT.

This clone was observed a single time. V is TRBV4-3 and J is TRBJ2-6; D possibly corresponds to TRBD1 (6 bases). V shed 4 bases and J shed 2 bases, with 9 bases lying between them. The germline V gene has CDR1 LGHNA and CDR2 YSLEER. CDR3 length: 15 amino acids. The CDR3: CASSPGQPGANVLTF. The CDR3 DNA is TGCGCCAGCAGCCCAGGACAGCCTGGGGCCAACGTCCTGACTTTC.

This clone showed up just a few times. The chain employs TRBV29-1 and TRBJ2-6; D is undetermined. This CDR3 spans 13 amino acids. V lost 4 bases and J lost 1, with 5 bases in between. CDR1 is SQVTM and CDR2 is ANQGSEA in the germline V gene. The chain's CDR3 is CSVALSGANVLTF. In nucleotides, the CDR3 is TGCAGCGTTGCCTTATCTGGGGCCAACGTCCTGACTTTC.

The chain links TRBV5-5 to TRBJ2-7; TRBD2 matches 7 bases. This CDR3 spans 14 amino acids. CDR1 is SGHKS and CDR2 is YYEKEE in the germline V gene (reference sequence). Germline trimming cut 4 bases from V and 4 bases from J; bases unmatched to any gene: 8. The DNA of the CDR3 is TGTGCCAGCAGCCACGGGACTACCCCTTACGAGCAGTACTTC. It encodes CASSHGTTPYEQYF.

The chain couples TRBV9 to TRBJ2-2; 7 positions match TRBD2. V lost 3 bases and J lost 10; bases outside the gene matches: 3. Germline V gives CDR1 SGDLS, CDR2 YYNGEE. The CDR3 consists of 12 residues. CDR3 loop: CASSAGGSELFF. The CDR3 DNA follows: TGTGCCAGCAGCGCGGGGGGTTCGGAGCTGTTTTTT.

The chain combines TRBV7-2 with TRBJ1-2, with a tentative D call TRBD1 (5 bases). The germline V and J ends were trimmed by 5 bases and 1 base, with 20 bases remaining between them. CDR1 SGHTA and CDR2 FQGNSA come from the germline V gene. The CDR3 loop spans 17 amino acids. The CDR3 sequence is CASSPRPRGGVNYGYTF. CDR3 DNA: TGTGCCAGCAGCCCAAGGCCCCGGGGAGGGGTTAACTATGGCTACACCTTC.

The chain recombines TRBV7-3 with TRBJ1-2; 8 nucleotides agree with TRBD1. Germline CDR1 reads SGHTA; CDR2 reads FQGTGA. The CDR3 covers 15 residues. The J segment lost 3 bases and the V segment lost 5 bases, leaving 8 bases of the junction unmatched. Here the CDR3 reads CASSRTGTGDYGYTF. CDR3 in DNA: TGTGCCAGCAGCCGAACCGGGACAGGCGACTATGGCTACACCTTC.

J is TRBJ2-3 and V is TRBV6-5, with unresolved D. The CDR3 runs 14 residues. Trimming stripped 0 bases from V and 2 bases from J, with 6 bases between. The V gene's germline CDR1 is MNHEY and CDR2 SVGAGI. CDR3 DNA sequence: TGTGCCAGCAGTTACTCCACTCCCACAGATACGCAGTATTTT. Protein: CASSYSTPTDTQYF.

This clone showed up just a few times. The chain recombines TRBV30 with TRBJ1-6; 7 bases map to TRBD1. V shed 3 bases, J shed 9 bases, and the junction held 8 bases outside the gene matches. Germline loops: CDR1 GTSNPN, CDR2 SVGIG (reference sequence). This CDR3 region has 14 residues. CDR3 DNA sequence: TGTGCCTGGAGCACCCGACAGGGCGGTTCACCCCTCCACTTT. As protein: CAWSTRQGGSPLHF.

The rearrangement uses TRBV9 and TRBJ1-6; 7 bases align to TRBD1. The V gene end was trimmed by 4 bases and the J gene end by 10 bases; junction bases not matched to a gene: 8. This CDR3 spans 14 amino acids. The germline V gene has CDR1 SGDLS and CDR2 YYNGEE. This CDR3 is CASSPRQGGSPLHF. CDR3 bases: TGTGCCAGCAGCCCTCGACAGGGAGGATCACCCCTCCACTTT.

The V and J genes are TRBV4-3 and TRBJ1-6, with D possibly TRBD1 on 6 matching bases. V lost 0 bases and J 0 bases, leaving 12 bases between the germline ends. The length of the CDR3 is 18 residues. The V gene's germline CDR1 is LGHNA and CDR2 YSLEER. CDR3 DNA sequence: TGCGCCAGCAGCCAAGACGCCACAGGGAGCTCCTATAATTCACCCCTCCACTTT. Protein: CASSQDATGSSYNSPLHF.

In its sample, this clone was seen once. Here the CDR3 DNA reads TGTGCCAGCAGTTTCCGACAGGGTGGCTACACCTTC. Its translation: CASSFRQGGYTF. The chain joins TRBV12-3 or TRBV12-4 to TRBJ1-2; 7 bases align to TRBD1. The V gene end was trimmed by 3 bases and the J gene end by 7 bases; junction bases not matched to a gene: 2. The CDR3 is made up of 12 amino acids.

This chain links TRBV24-1 with TRBJ1-2; the match to TRBD1 covers 8 bases. The ends lost 1 base at V and 0 bases at J; junction bases unmatched: 9. The CDR3 sequence is 18 residues long. Germline V gives CDR1 KGHDR, CDR2 SFDVKD. The CDR3 spells CATSDFLGTGATNYGYTF. As DNA, the CDR3 is TGTGCCACCAGTGATTTTCTAGGGACAGGAGCTACTAACTATGGCTACACCTTC.

The chain recombines TRBV24-1 with TRBJ2-1, with 10 bases lining up with TRBD1. There are 14 residues in the CDR3. V shed 7 bases, J shed 9 bases, and the junction held 8 bases outside the gene matches. The germline V gene has CDR1 KGHDR and CDR2 SFDVKD. The CDR3 DNA sequence: TGTGCCACCAGCCCGACAGGGGGCCACGGTGAGCAGTTCTTC. Residues: CATSPTGGHGEQFF.

This chain uses TRBV2 with TRBJ2-5; a weak D match, TRBD1 (6 bases). The CDR3 length is 13 residues. The germline V gene has CDR1 SNHLY and CDR2 FYNNEI. Trimming took 6 bases from V and 5 from J, leaving 13 bases between them. CDR3 amino acids: CASSLGQLETQYF. The CDR3, as DNA: TGTGCCAGCAGCCTTGGACAGCTGGAGACCCAGTACTTC. Full variable domain (rest looked up from reference TRBV2 and TRBJ2-5): EPEVTQTPSHQVTQMGQEVILRCVPISNHLYFYWYRQILGQKVEFLVSFYNNEISEKSEIFDDQFSVERPDGSNFTLKIRSTKLEDSAMYFCASSLGQLETQYFGPGTRLLVL.

The CDR3 coding sequence is TGCGCCAGCAGCTTGGACGGTATTCAAGAGACCCAGTACTTC. Protein sequence: CASSLDGIQETQYF. The chain recombines TRBV5-1 with TRBJ2-5; D not certain. The CDR3 is 14 amino acids. Germline V lookup: CDR1 SGHRS, CDR2 YFSETQ. V was cut by 0 bases and J by 2 bases, with 8 bases left in between.

This chain uses TRBV10-3 with TRBJ2-3; a possible D gene is TRBD1 (5 bases). The V gene lost 10 bases and the J gene lost 1 base, with 15 bases spanning the gap. CDR3 length: 14 amino acids. Germline V gene data show CDR1 as ENHRY and CDR2 as SYGVKD. The CDR3 loop reads CATIFSRGTDTQYF. CDR3 coding DNA: TGTGCCACGATATTTTCCAGGGGCACAGATACGCAGTATTTT.

The chain employs TRBV5-5 and TRBJ2-7, with D perhaps matching TRBD2 (5 bases). The CDR3 has 15 residues. Germline V gene lookup returns CDR1 SGHKS and CDR2 YYEKEE (reference sequence). Trimming removed 5 bases at V and 4 bases at J, with 19 bases between. CDR3 coding DNA: TGTGCCAGCAGACGGAAGCAGGACTCCGCGTACGAGCAGTACTTC. This encodes CASRRKQDSAYEQYF.

The chain links TRBV2 to TRBJ2-3, with 7 bases lining up with TRBD1. The CDR3 is made up of 16 amino acids. Losses at the gene ends were 6 bases for V and 0 bases for J; bases not matched to a gene: 9. From germline, CDR1 is SNHLY and CDR2 FYNNEI. The chain's CDR3 is CASRYTGQSSTDTQYF. CDR3 nucleotide sequence: TGTGCCAGCAGGTATACGGGACAGTCTAGCACAGATACGCAGTATTTT.

The sample holds many counts of this clone. This chain uses TRBV25-1 with TRBJ1-2, with 8 bases lining up with TRBD1. CDR3 length: 11 residues. Per germline, CDR1 MGHDK and CDR2 SYGVNS. With V trimmed by 6 bases and J by 10 bases, 4 bases remained unmatched. CDR3 in DNA: TGTGCCAGCAGAGACAGGGGCCCCTACACCTTC. Translation: CASRDRGPYTF.

The CDR3 sequence: CASSDSSRGSFSNAEAFF. DNA of the CDR3: TGTGCCAGCAGTGACTCGAGTCGGGGATCTTTTTCGAATGCTGAAGCTTTCTTT. The rearrangement uses TRBV6-4 and TRBJ1-1; D gene uncertain. The CDR3 is made up of 18 amino acids. Germline loops: CDR1 MRHNA, CDR2 SNTAGT. The V gene lost 0 bases and the J gene lost 6 bases, with 23 bases spanning the gap.

The CDR3 DNA follows: TGTGCCAGCAGCTTAGATCAGGGGAGTAATAATTCACCCCTCCACTTT. Its protein product is CASSLDQGSNNSPLHF. The chain links TRBV7-9 to TRBJ1-6, with D possibly TRBD1 on 6 matching bases. The germline gives CDR1 SEHNR, CDR2 FQNEAQ (reference sequence). The CDR3 totals 16 residues. Trimming removed 1 base from V and 5 bases from J, with 12 bases in between. Complete variable domain (other parts from reference TRBV7-9 and TRBJ1-6): DTGVSQNPRHKITKRGQNVTFRCDPISEHNRLYWYRQTLGQGPEFLTYFQNEAQLEKSRLLSDRFSAERPKGSFSTLEIQRTEQGDSAMYLCASSLDQGSNNSPLHFGNGTRLTVT.

The genes are TRBV6-5 and TRBJ1-2; the D gene is possibly TRBD1 (5 bases). V lost 3 bases to trimming and J lost 3 bases, with 8 bases between them. CDR3 length equals 13 residues. Germline CDR1 reads MNHEY; CDR2 reads SVGAGI. The CDR3 loop reads CASSYSRDYGYTF. As DNA, the CDR3 is TGTGCCAGCAGTTATTCCAGGGACTATGGCTACACCTTC.

The chain employs TRBV5-4 and TRBJ2-3, with 13 bases lining up with TRBD2. The V segment lost 4 bases and the J segment 4 bases; nucleotides outside the gene matches: 6. The CDR3 runs to 16 residues. Germline CDR1 SGHNT, CDR2 YYREEE (reference sequence). The CDR3 loop is CASSPGTSGMADTQYF. For the CDR3, the DNA is TGTGCCAGCAGCCCGGGGACTAGCGGGATGGCAGATACGCAGTATTTT.